This T cell receptor (beta chain) was profiled in a study of T-cell memory formation after mild COVID-19. Study-wide results and caveats: There was no confirmation that second-wave clones peaking on day 37 were SARS-CoV-2 specific. CD4/CD8 balance characterized clones contracting day 15 to 85, and CD4+ skew characterized later expanders. The main location of contracting CD4+ clones was CM and EM, and that of contracting CD8+ clones was EMRA. Pre-infection memory showed some responding clones, and this suggested that cross-reactive memory joined.

This CDR3 region has 13 residues. Looked up from germline, CDR1 is SGHTA and CDR2 is FQGTGA. V gave up 5 bases and J gave up 1 base, with 8 bases separating them. This clonotype has a count of ten or more. What it recognizes is unknown. TCRdb called the 5' RACE reads again in MiXCR, with one record for every CDR3 protein. The table includes around 250,000 distinct CDR3 sequences, approximately 15% detected once. This rearrangement joins TRBV7-3 to TRBJ1-1; D unclear. The sequencing sample was made of PBMCs or a T cell subset sorted from them (not recorded which). The TCR originated in an adult woman who had mild COVID-19 (a few samples of this study predate the infection). Cell type and time point are not known. The CDR3 here is CASSLAPNTEAFF. The CDR3, as DNA: TGTGCCAGCAGCCTCGCCCCGAACACTGAAGCTTTCTTT.